These 24 T cell receptor beta chains were sequenced from one sample in a study of T cells expressing NK-cell markers. TCRdb reprocessed the 5' RACE reads; each CDR3 protein has one entry and no DNA is given. The listing contains about 160,000 distinct CDR3 sequences. The source material was blood T cells: a sorted CD56 or NKG2C T cell subset, CD4+ or CD8+ T cells, or bulk PBMC T cells (not recorded which). Source of these receptors: a woman aged 18 to 75 in good health.

The chain couples TRBV27 to TRBJ1-1. CDR1 MNHEY and CDR2 SMNVEV come from the germline V gene (reference sequence). The CDR3 contains 17 residues. The CDR3 is CASSLGRLGSTSVEAFF.

V is TRBV25-1 and J is TRBJ2-5; without DNA, the TCRdb call of TRBD1 cannot be checked. CDR1 is MGHDK and CDR2 is SYGVNS in the germline V gene. The CDR3 consists of 13 residues. The chain's CDR3 is CASSEGEGRTQYF.

The rearrangement joins TRBV11-2 to TRBJ1-1; TCRdb's D call of TRBD1 is untestable without DNA. The CDR3 has 13 amino acids. The germline gives CDR1 SGHAT, CDR2 FQNNGV. The CDR3 reads CASSLDLRGQAFF.

The chain has TRBV28 and TRBJ2-5; TCRdb's D call, TRBD2, is unchecked because there is no DNA. The length of the CDR3 is 12 residues. In germline, CDR1 is MDHEN, CDR2 SYDVKM. CDR3 protein: CASTLEGQTQYF.

The chain employs TRBV20-1 and TRBJ1-2; TCRdb calls TRBD1, which cannot be checked without DNA. The length of the CDR3 is 14 residues. Germline V gives CDR1 DFQATT, CDR2 SNEGSKA (reference sequence). CDR3: CSARDSQGNYGYTF.

The chain couples TRBV27 to TRBJ1-5. Germline V gives CDR1 MNHEY, CDR2 SMNVEV (reference sequence). The CDR3 totals 14 residues. The CDR3 here is CASSTRGREQPQHF.

The chain uses TRBV20-1 and TRBJ2-7; the D gene TCRdb calls, TRBD1, cannot be checked with no DNA. The germline gives CDR1 DFQATT, CDR2 SNEGSKA (reference sequence). The CDR3 contains 12 residues. The CDR3: CSVPADSDEQYF.

The CDR3 is CATHRDLTANTEAFF. The rearrangement uses TRBV10-3 and TRBJ1-1; the TCRdb call, TRBD1, lacks DNA for checking. The germline gives CDR1 ENHRY, CDR2 SYGVKD. The CDR3 has 15 residues.

V usage is TRBV11-1 and J usage is TRBJ2-2; TCRdb designates TRBD1, a call that cannot be tested without DNA. Germline CDR1 is SGHAT and CDR2 is FQDESV (reference sequence). CDR3 size: 18 residues. The CDR3 loop is CASSPSPGTGVGTGELFF.

The J gene is TRBJ1-5, the V gene TRBV2; TCRdb's D gene call, TRBD1, goes unchecked for lack of DNA. There are 14 residues in the CDR3. CDR1 SNHLY and CDR2 FYNNEI come from the germline V gene. CDR3 region: CASSGQVGNQPQHF. Based on the CDR3 plus reference TRBV2 and TRBJ1-5, the full variable domain is EPEVTQTPSHQVTQMGQEVILRCVPISNHLYFYWYRQILGQKVEFLVSFYNNEISEKSEIFDDQFSVERPDGSNFTLKIRSTKLEDSAMYFCASSGQVGNQPQHFGDGTRLSIL.

The CDR3 protein is CASSPDGGNEKLFF. The V and J genes are TRBV5-1 and TRBJ1-4. Germline V lookup: CDR1 SGHRS, CDR2 YFSETQ. This CDR3 spans 14 amino acids.

The chain carries TRBV29-1 and TRBJ1-1; as DNA is missing, the TRBD1 call by TCRdb cannot be tested. Germline CDR1 reads SQVTM; CDR2 reads ANQGSEA. The CDR3 loop spans 13 amino acids. CDR3 sequence reads: CSVADRENTEAFF. Variable domain in full (rest from reference TRBV29-1 and TRBJ1-1): SAVISQKPSRDICQRGTSLTIQCQVDSQVTMMFWYRQQPGQSLTLIATANQGSEATYESGFVIDKFPISRPNLTFSTLTVSNMSPEDSSIYLCSVADRENTEAFFGQGTRLTVV.

The CDR3 loop is CASSFDSLNQPQHF. V gene TRBV12-3 or TRBV12-4 combines with J gene TRBJ1-5; TCRdb's D gene call, TRBD1, goes unchecked for lack of DNA. The CDR3 extends over 14 amino acids.

The chain uses TRBV20-1 and TRBJ2-5; TCRdb names TRBD2, which stays unverified in the absence of DNA. This CDR3 is built from 16 residues. Germline V gene lookup returns CDR1 DFQATT and CDR2 SNEGSKA (reference sequence). This chain's CDR3 is CSATGSRGLAGETQYF.

The chain carries TRBV6-1 and TRBJ2-1; checking the TCRdb D call of TRBD1 is not possible without DNA. Germline assignment: CDR1 MNHNS and CDR2 SASEGT. This CDR3 comprises 15 residues. CDR3 sequence: CASSEQGYSYNEQFF.

The CDR3 spells CASSDGQGLTDTQYF. The V and J genes are TRBV6-1 and TRBJ2-3; there is no DNA to check the TCRdb D call of TRBD1. Per germline, CDR1 MNHNS and CDR2 SASEGT. This CDR3 is built from 15 residues.

J is TRBJ2-3 and V is TRBV11-2; TCRdb returns TRBD2, unconfirmable since there is no DNA. The CDR3 sequence is 15 residues long. The V gene's germline CDR1 is SGHAT and CDR2 FQNNGV. The CDR3 loop reads CASSLFGSGTETQYF.

V is TRBV6-2 or TRBV6-3 and J is TRBJ2-7. This CDR3 has 15 residues. Germline V lookup: CDR1 MNHEY, CDR2 SVGEGT. The CDR3 loop is CASSYPDSSSYEQYF.

The V and J genes are TRBV21-1 and TRBJ2-5; lacking DNA, the TRBD2 call made by TCRdb goes unchecked. TRBV21-1 is a pseudogene. The CDR3 totals 17 residues. This CDR3 is CASSLQVGEEEEETQYF.

The chain couples TRBV20-1 to TRBJ1-4; TCRdb selects TRBD1, and the lack of DNA leaves this call unchecked. This CDR3 contains 14 residues. Germline V gene data show CDR1 as DFQATT and CDR2 as SNEGSKA (reference sequence). CDR3 protein: CSAREVARGEKLFF.

This chain's CDR3 is CASSIGASFHEQYF. The chain links TRBV12-3 or TRBV12-4 to TRBJ2-7; TCRdb's D call of TRBD2 is untestable without DNA. This CDR3 comprises 14 residues.

The gene calls are TRBV15 and TRBJ2-3; TCRdb picks TRBD2, but there is no DNA to check that call. CDR3 length: 16 amino acids. The germline V gene encodes CDR1 LNHNV and CDR2 YYDKDF (reference sequence). This CDR3 reads CATSKGLAVAADTQYF.

V is TRBV9 and J is TRBJ1-2. Germline CDR1 and CDR2: SGDLS and YYNGEE. CDR3 length: 19 residues. CDR3 residues: CASSSRGIRGENSEVGYTF.

V is TRBV24-1 and J is TRBJ1-2; TCRdb selects TRBD1, and the lack of DNA leaves this call unchecked. The CDR3 has 14 amino acids. Per germline, CDR1 KGHDR and CDR2 SFDVKD. CDR3 sequence: CATSDGTYNYGYTF.